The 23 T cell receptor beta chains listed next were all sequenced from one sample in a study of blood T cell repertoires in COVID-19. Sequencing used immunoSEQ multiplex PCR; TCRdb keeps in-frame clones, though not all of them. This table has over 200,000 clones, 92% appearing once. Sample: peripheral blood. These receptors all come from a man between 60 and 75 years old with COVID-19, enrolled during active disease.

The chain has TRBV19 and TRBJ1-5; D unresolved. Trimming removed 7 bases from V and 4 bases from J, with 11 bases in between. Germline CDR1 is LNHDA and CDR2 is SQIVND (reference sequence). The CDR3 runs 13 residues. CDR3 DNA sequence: TGTGCCAGTACAACGGGTTGGAATCAGCCCCAGCATTTT. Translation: CASTTGWNQPQHF.

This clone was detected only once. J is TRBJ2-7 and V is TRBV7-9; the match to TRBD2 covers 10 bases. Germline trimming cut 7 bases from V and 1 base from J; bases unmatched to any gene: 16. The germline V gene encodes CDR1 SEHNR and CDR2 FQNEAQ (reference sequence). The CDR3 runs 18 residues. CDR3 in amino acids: CASTSELGGLAESYEQYF. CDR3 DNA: TGTGCCAGCACCTCCGAGCTCGGCGGACTAGCGGAATCCTACGAGCAGTACTTC.

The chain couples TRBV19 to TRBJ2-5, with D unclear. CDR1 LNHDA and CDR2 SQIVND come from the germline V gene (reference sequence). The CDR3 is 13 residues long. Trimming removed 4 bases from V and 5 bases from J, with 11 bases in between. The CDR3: CASSNHRSETQYF. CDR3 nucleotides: TGTGCCAGTAGTAATCACAGAAGCGAGACCCAGTACTTC.

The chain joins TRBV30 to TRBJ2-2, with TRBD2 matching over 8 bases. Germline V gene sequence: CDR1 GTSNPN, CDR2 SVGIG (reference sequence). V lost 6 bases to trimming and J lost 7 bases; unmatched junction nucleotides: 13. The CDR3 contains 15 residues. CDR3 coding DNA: TGTGCCTGCTATCTCGGGGAAGCGGGAGTCGGGGAGCTGTTTTTT. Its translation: CACYLGEAGVGELFF.

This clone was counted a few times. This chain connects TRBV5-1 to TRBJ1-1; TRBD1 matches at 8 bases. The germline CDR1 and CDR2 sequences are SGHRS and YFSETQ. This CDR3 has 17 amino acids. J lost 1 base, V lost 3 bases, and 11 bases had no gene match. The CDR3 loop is CASSSPDRGGPNTEAFF. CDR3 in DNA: TGCGCCAGCAGCTCCCCTGACAGGGGAGGGCCGAACACTGAAGCTTTCTTT.

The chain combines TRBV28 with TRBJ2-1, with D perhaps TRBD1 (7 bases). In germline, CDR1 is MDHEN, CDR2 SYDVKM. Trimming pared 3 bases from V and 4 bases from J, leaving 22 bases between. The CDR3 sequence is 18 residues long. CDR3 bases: TGTGCCAGCAGTTTGCCGGGACTCACAGAGGGGGCTTACAATGAGCAGTTCTTC. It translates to CASSLPGLTEGAYNEQFF.

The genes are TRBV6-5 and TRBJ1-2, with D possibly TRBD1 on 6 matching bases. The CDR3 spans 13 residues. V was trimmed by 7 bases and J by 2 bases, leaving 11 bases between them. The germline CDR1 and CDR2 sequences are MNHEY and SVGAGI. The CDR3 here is CASTTGSNYGYTF. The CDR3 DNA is TGTGCCAGCACCACAGGGTCCAACTATGGCTACACCTTC.

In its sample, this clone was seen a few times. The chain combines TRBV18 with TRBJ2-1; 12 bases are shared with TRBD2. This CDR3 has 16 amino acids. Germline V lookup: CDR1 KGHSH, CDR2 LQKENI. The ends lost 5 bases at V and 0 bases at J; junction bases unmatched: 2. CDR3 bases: TGTGCCAGCTCATCGACTAGCGGGAGCTCCTACAATGAGCAGTTCTTC. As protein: CASSSTSGSSYNEQFF.

The CDR3 DNA sequence: TGTGCCAGCAGTTCCGCGGGGAGTGGCTACACCTTC. This translates into CASSSAGSGYTF. The chain uses TRBV6-2 or TRBV6-3 and TRBJ1-2; D remains ambiguous. The CDR3 spans 12 residues. Germline V CDR1 and CDR2: MNHEY, SVGEGT. V lost 4 bases and J lost 7, with 10 bases in between.

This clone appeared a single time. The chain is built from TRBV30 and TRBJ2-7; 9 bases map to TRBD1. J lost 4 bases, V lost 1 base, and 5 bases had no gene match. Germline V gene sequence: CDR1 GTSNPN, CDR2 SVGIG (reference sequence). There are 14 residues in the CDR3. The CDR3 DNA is TGTGCCTGGAGTGCGGGACAGGGATCGTACGAGCAGTACTTC. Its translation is CAWSAGQGSYEQYF.

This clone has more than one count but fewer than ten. CDR3 coding DNA: TGTGCCTGGAGCAGAACCAACACCGGGGAGCTGTTTTTT. Amino acid sequence: CAWSRTNTGELFF. V usage is TRBV30 and J usage is TRBJ2-2, with unresolved D. The CDR3 runs to 13 residues. Germline V gene data show CDR1 as GTSNPN and CDR2 as SVGIG (reference sequence). V was trimmed by 3 bases and J by 2 bases, leaving 7 bases between them.

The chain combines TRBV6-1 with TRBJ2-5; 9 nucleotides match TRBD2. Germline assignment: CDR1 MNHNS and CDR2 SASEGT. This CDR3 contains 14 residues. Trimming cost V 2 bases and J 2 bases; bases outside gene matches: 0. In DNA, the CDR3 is TGTGCCAGCAGTGAACTAGCGGGGCAAGAGACCCAGTACTTC. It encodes CASSELAGQETQYF.

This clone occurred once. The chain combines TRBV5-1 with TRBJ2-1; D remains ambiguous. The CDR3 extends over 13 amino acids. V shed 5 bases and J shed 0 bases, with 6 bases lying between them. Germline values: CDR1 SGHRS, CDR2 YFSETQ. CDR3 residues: CASRESSYNEQFF. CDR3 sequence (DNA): TGCGCCAGCAGAGAGAGCTCCTACAATGAGCAGTTCTTC.

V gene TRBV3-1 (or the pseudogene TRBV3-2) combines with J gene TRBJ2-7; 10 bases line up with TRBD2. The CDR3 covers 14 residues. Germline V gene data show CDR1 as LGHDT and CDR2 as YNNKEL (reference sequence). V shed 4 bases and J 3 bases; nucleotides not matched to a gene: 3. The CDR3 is CASSRGLAYYEQYF. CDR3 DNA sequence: TGTGCCAGCAGCCGGGGACTAGCGTACTACGAGCAGTACTTC.

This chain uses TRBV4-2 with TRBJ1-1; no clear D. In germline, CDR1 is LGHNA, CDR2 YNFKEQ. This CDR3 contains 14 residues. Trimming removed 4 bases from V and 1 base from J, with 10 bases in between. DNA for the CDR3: TGTGCCAGCAGCCCTATAACGAGGAACACTGAAGCTTTCTTT. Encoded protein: CASSPITRNTEAFF.

CDR3 loop: CASSDYRGGNEQFF. DNA for the CDR3: TGTGCCAGCAGTGACTACCGCGGTGGCAATGAGCAGTTCTTC. The chain has TRBV2 and TRBJ2-1; no clear D. Trimming removed 3 bases from V and 6 bases from J, with 12 bases in between. CDR3 size: 14 residues. The germline gives CDR1 SNHLY, CDR2 FYNNEI. Full variable domain (outside the CDR3, taken from reference TRBV2 and TRBJ2-1): EPEVTQTPSHQVTQMGQEVILRCVPISNHLYFYWYRQILGQKVEFLVSFYNNEISEKSEIFDDQFSVERPDGSNFTLKIRSTKLEDSAMYFCASSDYRGGNEQFFGPGTRLTVL.

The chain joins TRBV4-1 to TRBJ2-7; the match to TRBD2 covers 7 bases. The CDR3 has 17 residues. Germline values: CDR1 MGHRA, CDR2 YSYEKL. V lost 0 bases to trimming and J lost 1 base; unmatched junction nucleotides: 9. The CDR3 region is CASSQDQSASGSYEQYF. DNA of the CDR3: TGCGCCAGCAGCCAAGATCAGTCCGCTAGCGGATCCTACGAGCAGTACTTC.

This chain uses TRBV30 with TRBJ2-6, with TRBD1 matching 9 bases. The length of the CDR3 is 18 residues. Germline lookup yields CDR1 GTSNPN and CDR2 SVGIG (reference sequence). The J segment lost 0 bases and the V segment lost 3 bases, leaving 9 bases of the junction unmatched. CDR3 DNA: TGTGCCTGGAGGGTACCGGGACAGGGAAGCTCTGGGGCCAACGTCCTGACTTTC. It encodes CAWRVPGQGSSGANVLTF.

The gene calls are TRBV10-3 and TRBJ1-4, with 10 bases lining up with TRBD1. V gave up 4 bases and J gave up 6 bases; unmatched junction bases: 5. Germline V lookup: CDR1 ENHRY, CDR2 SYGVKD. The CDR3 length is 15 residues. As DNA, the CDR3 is TGTGCCATCAGTGGGACAGGGGGAAGGGATGAAAAACTGTTTTTT. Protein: CAISGTGGRDEKLFF.

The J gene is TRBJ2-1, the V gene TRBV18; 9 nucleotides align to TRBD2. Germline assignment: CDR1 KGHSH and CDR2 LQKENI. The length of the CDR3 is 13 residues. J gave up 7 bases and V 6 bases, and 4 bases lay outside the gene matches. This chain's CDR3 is CASSSGGSNEQFF. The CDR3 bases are TGTGCCAGCTCTAGCGGGGGTAGTAATGAGCAGTTCTTC.

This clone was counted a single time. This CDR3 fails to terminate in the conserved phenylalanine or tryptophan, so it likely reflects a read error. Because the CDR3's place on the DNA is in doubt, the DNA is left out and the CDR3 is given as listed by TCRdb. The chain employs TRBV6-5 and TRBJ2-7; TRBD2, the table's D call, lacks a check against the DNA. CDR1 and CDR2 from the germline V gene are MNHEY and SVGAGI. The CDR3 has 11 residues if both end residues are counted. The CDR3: CASSDSSGGGL.

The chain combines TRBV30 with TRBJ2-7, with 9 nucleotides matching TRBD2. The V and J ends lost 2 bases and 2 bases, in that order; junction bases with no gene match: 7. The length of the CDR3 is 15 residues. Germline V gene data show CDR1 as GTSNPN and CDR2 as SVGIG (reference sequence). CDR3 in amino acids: CAWSNGLALPYEQYF. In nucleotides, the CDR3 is TGTGCCTGGAGTAATGGACTAGCGCTACCCTACGAGCAGTACTTC. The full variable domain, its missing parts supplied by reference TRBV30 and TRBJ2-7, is SQTIHQWPATLVQPVGSPLSLECTVEGTSNPNLYWYRQAAGRGLQLLFYSVGIGQISSEVPQNLSASRPQDRQFILSSKKLLLSDSGFYLCAWSNGLALPYEQYFGPGTRLTVT.

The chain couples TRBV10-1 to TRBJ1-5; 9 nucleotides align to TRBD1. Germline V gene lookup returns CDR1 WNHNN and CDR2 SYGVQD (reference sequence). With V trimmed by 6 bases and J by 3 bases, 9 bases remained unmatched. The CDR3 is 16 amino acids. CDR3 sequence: CASRDRGWTSNQPQHF. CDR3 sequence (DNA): TGCGCCAGCAGGGACAGGGGTTGGACTTCCAATCAGCCCCAGCATTTT.